Listed below are T cell receptor beta chains from one sample, sequenced in a study of Ad26.COV2.S vaccination and SARS-CoV-2 variants. Measured with immunoSEQ multiplex PCR; TCRdb has only the in-frame clones, and not every one. The sample has approximately 480,000 clones; around 90% are singletons. Sequencing was performed on peripheral blood, taken in a trial of Ad26.COV2.S vaccine versus placebo. These receptor sequences come from a person aged 18-60 years who received the Ad26.COV2.S COVID-19 vaccine or a placebo. CDR3s include the opening cysteine and the closing phenylalanine or tryptophan. A D gene is named only where the DNA matches it firmly. Part of the rows lack a size; the others show once, few, many or a class for expanded clones.

v_gene	j_gene	d_gene	abundance	CDR3aa	CDR3nt
TRBV18	TRBJ2-2	NA	NA	CASSPGATGELFF	TGTGCCAGCTCACCGGGCGCCACCGGGGAGCTGTTTTTT
TRBV19	TRBJ1-1	NA	NA	CASSFSQGRTEAFF	TGTGCCAGTAGTTTTAGTCAGGGGAGGACTGAAGCTTTCTTT
TRBV7-2	TRBJ2-7	TRBD2	NA	CASSLVGTSRQYEQYF	TGTGCCAGCAGCTTAGTCGGGACTAGCAGACAATACGAGCAGTACTTC
TRBV19	TRBJ2-7	TRBD2	few	CASSIDSGRAGEQYF	TGTGCCAGTAGTATAGATTCCGGGAGGGCGGGGGAGCAGTACTTC
TRBV19	TRBJ2-2	TRBD1	NA	CASSRDRADGELFF	TGTGCCAGTAGTCGGGACAGGGCGGACGGGGAGCTGTTTTTT
TRBV7-2	TRBJ1-3	NA	NA	CASSLAPRGGNTIYF	TGTGCCAGCAGCTTAGCGCCGAGGGGCGGAAACACCATATATTTT
TRBV7-9	TRBJ2-5	TRBD2	NA	CASSLSGGTQYF	TGTGCCAGCAGCTTAAGCGGGGGGACCCAGTACTTC
TRBV12-3/TRBV12-4	TRBJ1-1	NA	NA	CASSLLENTEAFF	TGTGCCAGCAGTTTATTAGAGAACACTGAAGCTTTCTTT
TRBV10-1	TRBJ1-5	TRBD1	NA	CASSVRDRERDQPQHF	TGCGCCAGCAGCGTCCGGGACAGGGAAAGGGATCAGCCCCAGCATTTT
TRBV5-4	TRBJ2-1	NA	many	CASSLWVGSYNEQFF	TGTGCCAGCAGCTTGTGGGTGGGTTCCTACAATGAGCAGTTCTTC
TRBV21-1	TRBJ1-1	NA	NA	CASSSPRDMETEAFF	TGTGCCAGCAGCTCTCCCCGGGATATGGAGACTGAAGCTTTCTTT
TRBV21-1	TRBJ2-7	NA	NA	CASSKGETHLEQYF	TGTGCCAGCAGCAAAGGGGAGACCCACCTCGAGCAGTACTTC
TRBV28	TRBJ2-2	NA	NA	CASSPHPVTGELFF	TGTGCCAGCAGTCCCCACCCGGTTACCGGGGAGCTGTTTTTT
TRBV5-5	TRBJ1-2	NA	NA	CASSGQEVDGYTF	TGTGCCAGCAGCGGGCAGGAAGTGGATGGCTACACCTTC
TRBV28	TRBJ1-1	NA	NA	CASSLRGGGVNTEAFF	TGTGCCAGCAGTTTGAGAGGCGGGGGAGTGAACACTGAAGCTTTCTTT
TRBV9	TRBJ2-1	NA	NA	CASGAIYNEQFF	TGTGCCAGCGGGGCCATCTACAATGAGCAGTTCTTC
TRBV18	TRBJ2-1	TRBD2	once	CASSPPYGLAGNNEQFF	TGTGCCAGCTCACCACCGTATGGACTAGCGGGCAACAATGAGCAGTTCTTC
TRBV6-2/TRBV6-3	TRBJ1-2	NA	NA	CASSNQVQGYTF	TGTGCCAGCAGTAATCAGGTACAGGGCTACACCTTC
TRBV19	TRBJ1-6	NA	NA	CASSIGVAGGGNSPLHF	TGTGCCAGTAGTATAGGAGTCGCCGGGGGAGGAAATTCACCCCTCCACTTT
TRBV24-1	TRBJ2-5	NA	NA	CATSDLWQTHYLDQHRGTQYF	TGTGCCACCAGTGATTTGTGGCAGACGCACTACTTGGACCAGCATCGAGGGACCCAGTACTTC
TRBV29-1	TRBJ1-3	NA	few	CSVLSTANSGNTIYF	TGCAGCGTTTTAAGTACGGCCAACTCTGGAAACACCATATATTTT
TRBV7-3	TRBJ2-7	NA	NA	CASSLGRGYEQYF	TGTGCCAGCAGCTTAGGGCGGGGCTACGAGCAGTACTTC
TRBV2	TRBJ2-2	NA	NA	CASRLSQGTGELFF	TGTGCCAGCAGGCTCTCACAGGGCACCGGGGAGCTGTTTTTT
TRBV4-2	TRBJ2-3	TRBD1	NA	CASSQGPGTGFADTQYF	TGTGCCAGCAGCCAGGGTCCCGGGACAGGGTTCGCAGATACGCAGTATTTT
TRBV28	TRBJ2-7	TRBD2	NA	CASSQGTSGVVRGYEQYF	TGTGCCAGCAGCCAGGGGACTAGCGGGGTTGTGAGGGGCTACGAGCAGTACTTC
TRBV6-5	TRBJ2-5	NA	NA	CASSYGAEETQYF	TGTGCCAGCAGTTACGGGGCAGAAGAGACCCAGTACTTC
TRBV7-2	TRBJ1-2	NA	NA	CASSLDGAANYGYTF	TGTGCCAGCAGCTTAGACGGGGCAGCTAACTATGGCTACACCTTC
TRBV9	TRBJ1-3	NA	few	CASSETLTGNTIYF	TGTGCCAGCAGCGAGACACTCACTGGAAACACCATATATTTT
TRBV19	TRBJ2-2	NA	NA	CASSTLAGTNTGELFF	TGTGCCAGTAGTACTCTCGCGGGGACGAACACCGGGGAGCTGTTTTTT
TRBV5-1	TRBJ1-2	TRBD1	NA	CASSSPGTGVGGYTF	TGCGCCAGCAGCTCGCCCGGGACAGGGGTAGGGGGCTACACCTTC
TRBV7-2	TRBJ2-1	TRBD2	NA	CASSLGGSLREQFF	TGTGCCAGCAGCTTAGGCGGGAGCTTAAGAGAGCAGTTCTTC
TRBV29-1	TRBJ2-5	NA	NA	CSVEDNQSPYF	TGCAGCGTTGAAGATAACCAGTCACCTTACTTC
TRBV7-2	TRBJ2-2	NA	NA	CASSLDLSGELFF	TGTGCCAGCAGCTTAGACTTATCCGGGGAGCTGTTTTTT
TRBV7-2	TRBJ1-2	NA	once	CASSQGVGRRGYTF	TGTGCCAGCAGCCAAGGGGTTGGCCGTAGGGGCTACACCTTC
TRBV29-1	TRBJ2-2	NA	NA	CSVELGLGTGELFF	TGCAGCGTTGAATTGGGATTGGGCACCGGGGAGCTGTTTTTT
TRBV5-4	TRBJ1-1	NA	once	CASSPTPGGRNTEAFF	TGTGCCAGCAGCCCAACCCCGGGAGGAAGGAACACTGAAGCTTTCTTT
TRBV27	TRBJ2-1	NA	NA	CANPSEVPREQFF	TGTGCCAACCCCTCGGAGGTGCCTAGGGAGCAGTTCTTC
TRBV29-1	TRBJ2-2	NA	NA	CSVRAWTGELFF	TGCAGCGTTAGGGCATGGACCGGGGAGCTGTTTTTT
TRBV29-1	TRBJ2-3	NA	NA	CSATLAGITDTQYF	TGCAGCGCCACCCTTGCCGGGATCACAGATACGCAGTATTTT
TRBV28	TRBJ2-2	NA	NA	CASSKMTRQAGELFF	TGTGCCAGCAGTAAAATGACCCGTCAGGCCGGGGAGCTGTTTTTT
TRBV5-4	TRBJ1-6	NA	NA	CASSRRRESPLHF	TGTGCCAGCAGCAGAAGGAGGGAATCACCCCTCCACTTT
TRBV9	TRBJ2-7	TRBD1	NA	CASSIGGTGDYEQYF	TGTGCCAGCAGCATCGGCGGGACAGGGGACTACGAGCAGTACTTC
TRBV28	TRBJ2-7	TRBD2	NA	CASSYSGSHQDEQYF	TGTGCCAGCAGTTATAGCGGGAGTCACCAGGACGAGCAGTACTTC
TRBV21-1	TRBJ2-1	NA	NA	CASSNCAGHGVNEQFF	TGTGCCAGCAGCAACTGTGCGGGACACGGAGTAAATGAGCAGTTCTTC
TRBV23-1	TRBJ2-7	TRBD2	NA	CASSPVQLAGDAGPYEQYF	TGCGCCAGCAGCCCCGTCCAACTAGCGGGAGACGCGGGCCCATACGAGCAGTACTTC
TRBV4-2	TRBJ1-4	NA	NA	CASSEWGVGTNEKLFF	TGTGCCAGCAGCGAGTGGGGGGTAGGAACTAATGAAAAACTGTTTTTT
TRBV14	TRBJ2-2	NA	NA	CASSQVSVYGELFF	TGTGCCAGCAGCCAAGTATCTGTCTACGGGGAGCTGTTTTTT
TRBV4-1	TRBJ2-7	NA	NA	CASSQAPGITIPYEQYF	TGCGCCAGCAGCCAAGCCCCGGGAATTACAATACCCTACGAGCAGTACTTC
TRBV6-5	TRBJ1-6	NA	NA	CASRHRSSYNSPLHF	TGTGCCAGCAGACACAGGAGCTCCTATAATTCACCCCTCCACTTT
TRBV19	TRBJ2-5	NA	few	CASSPTGETQYF	TGTGCCAGTAGCCCGACCGGAGAGACCCAGTACTTC